The rows below give T cell receptor beta chains drawn from one sample of a study of T cells after yellow fever vaccination. TCRdb fed the 5' RACE reads into MiXCR, producing one record per CDR3 protein. The profile shows 120,000 or so distinct CDR3 sequences, around 15% of them singletons. Sequencing was performed on CD8+ T cells sorted from PBMCs, taken 5 days after the yellow fever booster vaccination. The source is a man between 18 and 35 years old who received the YFV17D yellow fever vaccine. Each CDR3 is given with its conserved first and last residue. The order of the fields is D gene, V gene, J gene, clone size, CDR3 protein, CDR3 DNA. A D gene is named only where the DNA matches it firmly. Clone size is not always given. Where it is, it says once, few, many or a class for expanded clones.

.	TRBV4-2	TRBJ1-1	.	CASSQEEVTGTEAFF	TGTGCCAGCAGCCAAGAAGAAGTAACAGGGACAGAAGCTTTCTTT
.	TRBV4-1	TRBJ1-6	few	CASRPSEVYNSPLHF	TGCGCCAGCAGACCAAGTGAAGTTTATAATTCACCCCTCCACTTT
TRBD2	TRBV5-1	TRBJ2-7	.	CASSLTLAGASYEQYF	TGCGCCAGCAGCTTGACGCTAGCGGGGGCCTCCTACGAGCAGTACTTC
.	TRBV4-1	TRBJ2-3	.	CASSQDYKPGDTQYF	TGCGCCAGCAGCCAAGATTACAAGCCAGGGGATACGCAGTATTTT
TRBD1	TRBV20-1	TRBJ1-1	.	CSDREEAFF	TGCAGCGACAGGGAGGAGGCTTTCTTT
.	TRBV6-2/TRBV6-3	TRBJ1-1	.	CASTIHWNTEAFF	TGTGCCAGCACCATACATTGGAACACTGAAGCTTTCTTT
TRBD1	TRBV6-5	TRBJ2-5	few	CASSYARQGQETQYF	TGTGCCAGCAGTTACGCCCGACAGGGTCAAGAGACCCAGTACTTC
.	TRBV7-7	TRBJ2-4	.	CDKPGEDIQYF	TGTGACAAACCGGGGGAGGACATTCAGTACTTC
TRBD1	TRBV19	TRBJ1-5	few	CASSFDPTGEPQHF	TGTGCCAGTAGTTTCGACCCCACAGGGGAGCCCCAGCATTTT
.	TRBV7-9	TRBJ1-1	.	CASSLASSREAFF	TGTGCCAGCAGCTTAGCTTCCAGCCGTGAAGCTTTCTTT